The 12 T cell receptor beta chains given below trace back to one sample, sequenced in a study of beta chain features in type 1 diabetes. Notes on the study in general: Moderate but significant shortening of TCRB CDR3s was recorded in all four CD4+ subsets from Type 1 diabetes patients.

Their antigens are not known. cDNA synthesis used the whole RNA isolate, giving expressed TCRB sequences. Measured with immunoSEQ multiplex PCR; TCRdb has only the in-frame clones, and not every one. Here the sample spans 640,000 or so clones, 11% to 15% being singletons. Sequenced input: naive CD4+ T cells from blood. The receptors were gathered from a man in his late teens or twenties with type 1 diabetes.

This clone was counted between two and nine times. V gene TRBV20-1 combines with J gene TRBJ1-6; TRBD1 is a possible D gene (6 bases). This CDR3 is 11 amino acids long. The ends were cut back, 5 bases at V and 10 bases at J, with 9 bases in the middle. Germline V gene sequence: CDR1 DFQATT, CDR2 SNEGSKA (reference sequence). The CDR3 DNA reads TGCAGTGCTGGGACAAAGTCACCCCTCCACTTT. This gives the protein CSAGTKSPLHF.

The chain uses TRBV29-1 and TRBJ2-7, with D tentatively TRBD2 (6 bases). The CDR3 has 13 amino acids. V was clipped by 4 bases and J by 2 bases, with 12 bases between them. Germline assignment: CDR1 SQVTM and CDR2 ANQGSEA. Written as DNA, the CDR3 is TGCAGCGTTGTCGGGACTGTCACCTACGAGCAGTACTTC. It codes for CSVVGTVTYEQYF.

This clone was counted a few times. In DNA form, the CDR3 reads TGTGCCAGCAGCTTGAAATTGAGCGGGAGCCCCGGGGAGCTGTTTTTT. This sequence encodes CASSLKLSGSPGELFF. The chain couples TRBV5-4 to TRBJ2-2, with 8 bases fitting TRBD2. The CDR3 loop spans 16 amino acids. The junction had 8 bases not matched to a gene; V was cut back by 1 base and J by 6 bases. The germline gives CDR1 SGHNT, CDR2 YYREEE (reference sequence).

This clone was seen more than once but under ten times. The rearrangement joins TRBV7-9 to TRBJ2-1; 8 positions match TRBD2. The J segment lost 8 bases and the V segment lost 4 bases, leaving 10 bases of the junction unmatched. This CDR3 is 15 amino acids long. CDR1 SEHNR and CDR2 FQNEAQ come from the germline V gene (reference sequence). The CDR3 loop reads CASSSLERERDEQFF. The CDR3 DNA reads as TGTGCCAGCAGCTCCCTAGAGCGGGAGAGGGATGAGCAGTTCTTC.

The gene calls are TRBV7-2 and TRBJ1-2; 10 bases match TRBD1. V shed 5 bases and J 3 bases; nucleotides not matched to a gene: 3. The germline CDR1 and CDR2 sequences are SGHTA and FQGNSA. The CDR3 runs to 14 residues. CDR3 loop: CASSQDRGHYGYTF. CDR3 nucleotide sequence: TGTGCCAGCAGCCAAGACAGGGGGCACTATGGCTACACCTTC. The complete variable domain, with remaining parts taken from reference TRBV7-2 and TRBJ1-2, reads GAGVSQSPSNKVTEKGKDVELRCDPISGHTALYWYRQSLGQGLEFLIYFQGNSAPDKSGLPSDRFSAERTGGSVSTLTIQRTQQEDSAVYLCASSQDRGHYGYTFGSGTRLTVV.

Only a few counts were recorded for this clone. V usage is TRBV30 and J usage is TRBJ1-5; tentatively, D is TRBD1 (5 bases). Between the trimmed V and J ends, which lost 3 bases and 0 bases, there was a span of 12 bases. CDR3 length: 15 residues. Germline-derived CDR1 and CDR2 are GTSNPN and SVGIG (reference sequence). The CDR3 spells CAWSPGQGSNQPQHF. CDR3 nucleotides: TGTGCCTGGAGCCCCGGCCAGGGTAGCAATCAGCCCCAGCATTTT.

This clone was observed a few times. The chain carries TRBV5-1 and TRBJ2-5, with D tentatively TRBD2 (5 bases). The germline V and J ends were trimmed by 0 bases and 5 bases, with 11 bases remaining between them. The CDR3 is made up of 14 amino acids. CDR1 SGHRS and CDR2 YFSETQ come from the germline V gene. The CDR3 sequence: CASSLVGLDETQYF. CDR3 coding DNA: TGCGCCAGCAGCTTGGTTGGACTGGACGAGACCCAGTACTTC.

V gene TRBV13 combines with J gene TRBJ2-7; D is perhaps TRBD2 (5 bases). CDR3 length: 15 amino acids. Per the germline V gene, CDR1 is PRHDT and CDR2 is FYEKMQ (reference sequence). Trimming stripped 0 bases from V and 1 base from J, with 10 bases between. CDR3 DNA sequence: TGTGCCAGCAGCTTAGGGAGAGGGCTTTCCTACGAGCAGTACTTC. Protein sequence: CASSLGRGLSYEQYF.

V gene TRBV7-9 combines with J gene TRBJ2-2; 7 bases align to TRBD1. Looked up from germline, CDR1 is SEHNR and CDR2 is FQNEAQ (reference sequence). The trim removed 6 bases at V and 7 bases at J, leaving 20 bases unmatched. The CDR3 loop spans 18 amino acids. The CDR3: CASSPRSRGFTRIGELFF. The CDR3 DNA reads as TGTGCCAGCAGTCCCCGGTCCAGGGGGTTTACTCGGATCGGGGAGCTGTTTTTT.

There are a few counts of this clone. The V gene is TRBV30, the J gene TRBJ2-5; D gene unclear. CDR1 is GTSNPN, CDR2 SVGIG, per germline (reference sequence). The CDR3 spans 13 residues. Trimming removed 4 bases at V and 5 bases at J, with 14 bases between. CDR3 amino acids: CAWNEANGETQYF. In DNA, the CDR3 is TGTGCCTGGAACGAAGCGAATGGGGAGACCCAGTACTTC. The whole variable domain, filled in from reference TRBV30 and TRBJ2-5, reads SQTIHQWPATLVQPVGSPLSLECTVEGTSNPNLYWYRQAAGRGLQLLFYSVGIGQISSEVPQNLSASRPQDRQFILSSKKLLLSDSGFYLCAWNEANGETQYFGPGTRLLVL.

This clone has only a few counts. CDR3 coding DNA: TGTGCCATCAGTCCTGACAGGCAAATTTCACCCCTCCACTTT. This sequence encodes CAISPDRQISPLHF. The rearrangement links TRBV10-3 to TRBJ1-6; a possible D gene is TRBD1 (6 bases). Germline CDR1 and CDR2: ENHRY and SYGVKD. CDR3 length equals 14 residues. The V and J ends lost 5 bases and 9 bases respectively, with 14 bases between them.

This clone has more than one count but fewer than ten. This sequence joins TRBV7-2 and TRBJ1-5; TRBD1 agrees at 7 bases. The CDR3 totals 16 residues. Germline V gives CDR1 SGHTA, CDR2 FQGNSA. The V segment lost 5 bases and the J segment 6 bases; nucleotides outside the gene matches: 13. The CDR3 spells CASSPAGGNPTQPQHF. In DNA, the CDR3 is TGTGCCAGCAGCCCCGCAGGGGGTAACCCCACTCAGCCCCAGCATTTT.